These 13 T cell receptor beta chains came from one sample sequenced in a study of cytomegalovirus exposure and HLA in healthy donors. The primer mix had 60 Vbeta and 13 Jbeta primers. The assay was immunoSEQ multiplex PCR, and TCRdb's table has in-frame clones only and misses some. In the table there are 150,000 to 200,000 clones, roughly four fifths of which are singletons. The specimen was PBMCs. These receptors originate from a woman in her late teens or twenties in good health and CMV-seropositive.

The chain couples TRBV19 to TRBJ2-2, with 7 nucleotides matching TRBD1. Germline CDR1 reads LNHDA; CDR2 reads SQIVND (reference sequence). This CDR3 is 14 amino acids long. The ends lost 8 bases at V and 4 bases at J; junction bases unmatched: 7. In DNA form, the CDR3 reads TGTGCCAGTGTAGACAGGGTAGCCACCGGGGAGCTGTTTTTT. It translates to CASVDRVATGELFF.

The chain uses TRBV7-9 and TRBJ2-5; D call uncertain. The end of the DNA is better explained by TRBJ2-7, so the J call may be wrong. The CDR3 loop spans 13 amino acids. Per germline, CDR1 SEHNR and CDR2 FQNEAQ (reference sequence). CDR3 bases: TGTGCCAGCAGCTTAGAACAGTCCTACGAGCAGTACTTC. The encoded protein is CASSLEQSYEQYF.

The CDR3 region has the DNA TGTGCCAGCAGGGGGCAAGGCAATGAGCAGTTCTTC. Protein sequence: CASRGQGNEQFF. This chain joins TRBV13 and TRBJ2-1; D perhaps matches TRBD1 (5 bases). Germline V gene sequence: CDR1 PRHDT, CDR2 FYEKMQ (reference sequence). Between the trimmed V and J ends, which lost 6 bases and 6 bases, there was a span of 9 bases. This CDR3 contains 12 residues. The full variable domain, in which reference TRBV13 and TRBJ2-1 provide the parts outside the CDR3, is AAGVIQSPRHLIKEKRETATLKCYPIPRHDTVYWYQQGPGQDPQFLISFYEKMQSDKGSIPDRFSAQQFSDYHSELNMSSLELGDSALYFCASRGQGNEQFFGPGTRLTVL.

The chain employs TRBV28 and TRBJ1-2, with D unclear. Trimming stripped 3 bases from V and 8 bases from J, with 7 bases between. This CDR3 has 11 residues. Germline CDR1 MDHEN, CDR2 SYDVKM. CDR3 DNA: TGTGCCAGCAGTTTCGAGTGGGGCTACACCTTC. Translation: CASSFEWGYTF.

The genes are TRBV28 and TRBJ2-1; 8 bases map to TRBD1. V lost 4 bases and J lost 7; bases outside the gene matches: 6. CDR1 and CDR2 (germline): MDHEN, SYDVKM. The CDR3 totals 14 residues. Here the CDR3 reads CASSSRTGRNEQFF. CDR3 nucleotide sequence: TGTGCCAGCAGTTCGCGGACAGGGAGAAATGAGCAGTTCTTC.

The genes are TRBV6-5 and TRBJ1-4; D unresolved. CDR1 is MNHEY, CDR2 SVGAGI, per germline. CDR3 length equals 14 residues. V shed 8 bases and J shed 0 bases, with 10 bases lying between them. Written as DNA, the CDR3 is TGTGCCAGCGCCTCCTCGGCAACTAATGAAAAACTGTTTTTT. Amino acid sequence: CASASSATNEKLFF.

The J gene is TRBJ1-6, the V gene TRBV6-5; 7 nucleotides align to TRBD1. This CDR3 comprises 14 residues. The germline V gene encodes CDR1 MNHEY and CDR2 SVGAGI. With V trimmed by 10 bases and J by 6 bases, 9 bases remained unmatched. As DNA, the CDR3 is TGTGCCACTGGGGTAGGGACAGTTAATTCACCCCTCCACTTT. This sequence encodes CATGVGTVNSPLHF.

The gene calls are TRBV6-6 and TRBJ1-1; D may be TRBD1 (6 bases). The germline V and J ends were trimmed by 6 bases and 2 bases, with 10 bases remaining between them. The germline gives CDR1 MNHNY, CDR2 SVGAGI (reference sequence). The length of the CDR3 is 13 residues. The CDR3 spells CASSPGHNTEAFF. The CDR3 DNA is TGTGCCAGCAGCCCGGGACACAACACTGAAGCTTTCTTT.

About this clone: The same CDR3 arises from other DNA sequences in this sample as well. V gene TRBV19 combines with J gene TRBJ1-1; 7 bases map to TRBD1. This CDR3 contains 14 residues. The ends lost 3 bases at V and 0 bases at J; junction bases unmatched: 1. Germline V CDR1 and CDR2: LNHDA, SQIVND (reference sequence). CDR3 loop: CASSIGTVNTEAFF. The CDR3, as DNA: TGTGCCAGTAGTATTGGGACAGTGAACACTGAAGCTTTCTTT.

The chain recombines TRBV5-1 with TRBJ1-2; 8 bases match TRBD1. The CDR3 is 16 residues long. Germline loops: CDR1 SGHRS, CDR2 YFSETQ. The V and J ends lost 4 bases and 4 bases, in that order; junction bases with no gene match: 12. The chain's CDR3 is CASSLDSDRDFYGYTF. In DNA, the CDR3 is TGCGCCAGCAGCCTAGATTCGGACAGGGACTTCTATGGCTACACCTTC.

In nucleotides, the CDR3 is TGTGCCAGCAGTCCCGGACTAGACGTGGGAGATACGCAGTATTTT. It is translated as CASSPGLDVGDTQYF. J is TRBJ2-3 and V is TRBV7-9; 7 nucleotides match TRBD2. The J segment lost 5 bases and the V segment lost 6 bases, leaving 11 bases of the junction unmatched. The CDR3 spans 15 residues. Germline V gives CDR1 SEHNR, CDR2 FQNEAQ (reference sequence).

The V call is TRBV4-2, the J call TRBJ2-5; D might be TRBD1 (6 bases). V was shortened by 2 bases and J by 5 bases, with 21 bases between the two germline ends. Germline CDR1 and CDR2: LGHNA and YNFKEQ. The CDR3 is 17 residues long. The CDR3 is CASSQLKPGQGVETQYF. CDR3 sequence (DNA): TGTGCCAGCAGCCAACTAAAACCGGGACAAGGGGTGGAGACCCAGTACTTC.

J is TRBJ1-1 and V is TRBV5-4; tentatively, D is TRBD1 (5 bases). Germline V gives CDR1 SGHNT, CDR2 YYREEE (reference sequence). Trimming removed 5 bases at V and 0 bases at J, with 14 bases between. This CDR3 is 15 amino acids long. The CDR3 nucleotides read TGTGCCAGCAGTCCTGAGCGACAGTTGAACACTGAAGCTTTCTTT. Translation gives CASSPERQLNTEAFF.